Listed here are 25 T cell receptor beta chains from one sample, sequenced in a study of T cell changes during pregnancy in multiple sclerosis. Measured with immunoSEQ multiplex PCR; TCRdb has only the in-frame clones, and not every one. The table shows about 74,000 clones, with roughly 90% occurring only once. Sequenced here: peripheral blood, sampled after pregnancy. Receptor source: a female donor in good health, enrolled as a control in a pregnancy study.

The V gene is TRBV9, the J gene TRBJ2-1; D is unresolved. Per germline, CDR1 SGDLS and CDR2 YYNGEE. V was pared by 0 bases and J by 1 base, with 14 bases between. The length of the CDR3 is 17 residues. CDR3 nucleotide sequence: TGTGCCAGCAGCGTAGCTGGCCGTCCTGCTTCCTACAATGAGCAGTTCTTC. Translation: CASSVAGRPASYNEQFF.

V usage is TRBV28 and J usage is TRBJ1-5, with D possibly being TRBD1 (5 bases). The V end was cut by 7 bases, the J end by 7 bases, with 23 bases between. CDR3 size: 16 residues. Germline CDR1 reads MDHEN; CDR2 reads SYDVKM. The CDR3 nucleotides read TGTGCCAGCACCGCCGACCAGGGCGGTGCGTGGCAGCCCCAGCATTTT. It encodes CASTADQGGAWQPQHF.

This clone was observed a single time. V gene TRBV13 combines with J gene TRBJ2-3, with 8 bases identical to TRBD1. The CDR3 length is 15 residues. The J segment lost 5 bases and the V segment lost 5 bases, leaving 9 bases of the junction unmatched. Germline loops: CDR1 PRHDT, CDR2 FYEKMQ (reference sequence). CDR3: CASSQAQGAGDTQYF. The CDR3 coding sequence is TGTGCCAGCAGCCAGGCTCAGGGGGCGGGAGATACGCAGTATTTT.

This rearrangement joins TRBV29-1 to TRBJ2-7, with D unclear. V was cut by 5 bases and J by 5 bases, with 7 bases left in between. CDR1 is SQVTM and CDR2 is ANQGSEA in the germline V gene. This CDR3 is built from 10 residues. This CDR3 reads CSVLFHEQYF. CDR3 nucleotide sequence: TGCAGCGTTCTCTTCCACGAGCAGTACTTC.

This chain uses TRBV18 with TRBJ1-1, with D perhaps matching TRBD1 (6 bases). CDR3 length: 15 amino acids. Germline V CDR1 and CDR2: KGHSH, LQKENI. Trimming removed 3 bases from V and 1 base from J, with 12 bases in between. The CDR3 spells CASSPLRTENTEAFF. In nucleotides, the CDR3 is TGTGCCAGCTCACCCCTAAGGACAGAGAACACTGAAGCTTTCTTT.

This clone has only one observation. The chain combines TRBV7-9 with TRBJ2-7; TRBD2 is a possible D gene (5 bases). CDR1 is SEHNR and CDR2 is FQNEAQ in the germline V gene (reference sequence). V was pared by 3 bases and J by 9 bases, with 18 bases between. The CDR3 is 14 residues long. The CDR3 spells CASSLMRARLAQYF. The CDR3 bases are TGTGCCAGCAGCTTGATGCGGGCCCGCTTAGCGCAGTACTTC.

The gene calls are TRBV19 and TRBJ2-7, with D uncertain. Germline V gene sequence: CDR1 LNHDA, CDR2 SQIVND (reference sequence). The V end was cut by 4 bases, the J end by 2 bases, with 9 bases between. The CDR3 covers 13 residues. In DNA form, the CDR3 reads TGTGCCAGTAGTAAGGCACAGACCTACGAGCAGTACTTC. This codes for CASSKAQTYEQYF.

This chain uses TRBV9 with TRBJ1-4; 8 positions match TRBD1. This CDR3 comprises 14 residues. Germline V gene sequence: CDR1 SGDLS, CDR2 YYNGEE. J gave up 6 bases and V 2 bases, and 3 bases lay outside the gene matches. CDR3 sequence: CASSVSGGHEKLFF. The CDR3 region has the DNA TGTGCCAGCAGCGTTTCAGGGGGCCATGAAAAACTGTTTTTT.

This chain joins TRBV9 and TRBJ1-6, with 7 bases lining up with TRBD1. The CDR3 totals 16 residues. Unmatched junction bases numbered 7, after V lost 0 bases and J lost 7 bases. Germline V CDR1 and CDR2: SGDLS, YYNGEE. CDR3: CASSVASGTVNSPLHF. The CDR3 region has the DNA TGTGCCAGCAGCGTAGCCTCCGGGACAGTGAATTCACCCCTCCACTTT.

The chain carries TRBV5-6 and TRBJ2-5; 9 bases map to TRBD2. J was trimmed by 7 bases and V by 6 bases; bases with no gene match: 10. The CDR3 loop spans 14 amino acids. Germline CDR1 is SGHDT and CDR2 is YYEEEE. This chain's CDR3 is CASTTAGGQGTQYF. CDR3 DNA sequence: TGTGCCAGCACCACCGCGGGAGGGCAGGGGACCCAGTACTTC.

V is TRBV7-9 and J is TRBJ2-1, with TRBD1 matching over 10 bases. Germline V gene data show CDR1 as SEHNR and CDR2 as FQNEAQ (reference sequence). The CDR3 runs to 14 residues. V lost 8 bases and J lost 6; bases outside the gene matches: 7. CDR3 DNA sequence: TGTGCCAGCGGTACCGGGACAGGGGCCAATGAGCAGTTCTTC. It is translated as CASGTGTGANEQFF. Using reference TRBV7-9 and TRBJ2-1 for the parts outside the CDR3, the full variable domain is DTGVSQNPRHKITKRGQNVTFRCDPISEHNRLYWYRQTLGQGPEFLTYFQNEAQLEKSRLLSDRFSAERPKGSFSTLEIQRTEQGDSAMYLCASGTGTGANEQFFGPGTRLTVL.

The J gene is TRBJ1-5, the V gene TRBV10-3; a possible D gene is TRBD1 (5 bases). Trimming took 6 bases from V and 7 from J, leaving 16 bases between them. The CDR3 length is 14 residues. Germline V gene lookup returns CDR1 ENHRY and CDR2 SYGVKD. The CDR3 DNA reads TGTGCCATCAGGGCCTCCAGGGAGGGCCAGCCCCAGCATTTT. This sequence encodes CAIRASREGQPQHF.

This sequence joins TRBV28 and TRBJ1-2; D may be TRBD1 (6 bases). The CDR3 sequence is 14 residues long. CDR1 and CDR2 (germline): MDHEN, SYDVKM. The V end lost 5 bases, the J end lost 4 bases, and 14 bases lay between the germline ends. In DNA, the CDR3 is TGTGCCAGCAGTATCCACACAGGGATCTATGGCTACACCTTC. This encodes CASSIHTGIYGYTF.

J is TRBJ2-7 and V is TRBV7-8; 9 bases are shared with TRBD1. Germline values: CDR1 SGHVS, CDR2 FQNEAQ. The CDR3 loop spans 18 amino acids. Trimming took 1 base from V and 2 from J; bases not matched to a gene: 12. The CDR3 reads CASSLVGTGNDLTYEQYF. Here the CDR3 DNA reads TGTGCCAGCAGCTTAGTCGGGACAGGGAACGACTTGACCTACGAGCAGTACTTC.

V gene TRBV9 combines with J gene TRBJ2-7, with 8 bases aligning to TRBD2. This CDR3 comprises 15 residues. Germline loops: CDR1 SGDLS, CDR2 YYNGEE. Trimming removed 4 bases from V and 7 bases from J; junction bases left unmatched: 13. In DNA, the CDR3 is TGTGCCAGCAGCCCCCAGAGCGGGAGATCTTGGGAGCAGTACTTC. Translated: CASSPQSGRSWEQYF.

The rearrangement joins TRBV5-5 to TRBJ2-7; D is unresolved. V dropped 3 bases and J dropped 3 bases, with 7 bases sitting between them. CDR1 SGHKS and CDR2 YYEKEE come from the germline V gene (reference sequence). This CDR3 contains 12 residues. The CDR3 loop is CASSYQDYEQYF. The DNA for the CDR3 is TGTGCCAGCAGCTATCAGGACTACGAGCAGTACTTC.

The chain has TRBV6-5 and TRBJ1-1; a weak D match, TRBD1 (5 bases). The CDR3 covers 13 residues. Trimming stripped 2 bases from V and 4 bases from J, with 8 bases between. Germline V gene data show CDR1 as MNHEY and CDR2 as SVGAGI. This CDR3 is CASSYGGGTEAFF. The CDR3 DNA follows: TGTGCCAGCAGTTACGGGGGGGGCACTGAAGCTTTCTTT.

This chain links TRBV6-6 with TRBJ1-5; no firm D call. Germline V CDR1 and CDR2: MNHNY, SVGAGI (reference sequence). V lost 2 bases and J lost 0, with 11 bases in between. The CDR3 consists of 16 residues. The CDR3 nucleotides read TGTGCCAGCAGTTACCTCCTGCAGTATAGCAATCAGCCCCAGCATTTT. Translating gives CASSYLLQYSNQPQHF.

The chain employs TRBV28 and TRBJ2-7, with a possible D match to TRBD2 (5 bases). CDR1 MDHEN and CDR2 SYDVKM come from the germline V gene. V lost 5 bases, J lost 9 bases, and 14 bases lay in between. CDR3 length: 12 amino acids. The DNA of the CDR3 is TGTGCCAGCAGTCGCCCGGGGTCGGTGCAGTACTTC. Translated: CASSRPGSVQYF. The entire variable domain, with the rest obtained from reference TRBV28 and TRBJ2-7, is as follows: DVKVTQSSRYLVKRTGEKVFLECVQDMDHENMFWYRQDPGLGLRLIYFSYDVKMKEKGDIPEGYSVSREKKERFSLILESASTNQTSMYLCASSRPGSVQYFGPGTRLTVT.

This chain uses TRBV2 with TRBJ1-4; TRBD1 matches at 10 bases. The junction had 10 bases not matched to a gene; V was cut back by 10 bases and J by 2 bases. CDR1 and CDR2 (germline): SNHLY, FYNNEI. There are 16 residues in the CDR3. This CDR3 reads CAIPGTGERTNEKLFF. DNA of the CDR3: TGTGCCATCCCCGGGACAGGGGAACGCACTAATGAAAAACTGTTTTTT. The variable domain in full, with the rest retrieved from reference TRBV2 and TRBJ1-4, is EPEVTQTPSHQVTQMGQEVILRCVPISNHLYFYWYRQILGQKVEFLVSFYNNEISEKSEIFDDQFSVERPDGSNFTLKIRSTKLEDSAMYFCAIPGTGERTNEKLFFGSGTQLSVL.

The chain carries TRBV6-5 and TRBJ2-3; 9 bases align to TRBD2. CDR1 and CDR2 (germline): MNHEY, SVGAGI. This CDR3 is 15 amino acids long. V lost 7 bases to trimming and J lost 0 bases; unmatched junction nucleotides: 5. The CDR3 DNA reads TGTGCCAGCATCATAGCGGGAGAGAGCACAGATACGCAGTATTTT. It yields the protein CASIIAGESTDTQYF.

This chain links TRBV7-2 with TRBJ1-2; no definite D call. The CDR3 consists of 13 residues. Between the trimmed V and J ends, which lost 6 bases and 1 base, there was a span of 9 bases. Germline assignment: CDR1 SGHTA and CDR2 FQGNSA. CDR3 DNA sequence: TGTGCCAGCAGTTTGGCCATTAACTATGGCTACACCTTC. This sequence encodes CASSLAINYGYTF.

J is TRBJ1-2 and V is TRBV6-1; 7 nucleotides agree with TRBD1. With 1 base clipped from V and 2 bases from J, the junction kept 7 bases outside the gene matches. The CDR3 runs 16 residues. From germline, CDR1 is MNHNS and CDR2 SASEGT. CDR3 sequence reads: CASSEDGRDRNYGYTF. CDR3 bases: TGTGCCAGCAGTGAAGATGGTCGGGACAGAAACTATGGCTACACCTTC.

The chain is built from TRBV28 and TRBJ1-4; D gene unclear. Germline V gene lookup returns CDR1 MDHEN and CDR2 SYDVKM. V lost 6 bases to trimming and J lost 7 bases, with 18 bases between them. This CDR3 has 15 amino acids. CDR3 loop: CASSLREAAGEKLFF. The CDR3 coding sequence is TGTGCCAGCAGCCTCCGGGAGGCCGCTGGTGAAAAACTGTTTTTT.

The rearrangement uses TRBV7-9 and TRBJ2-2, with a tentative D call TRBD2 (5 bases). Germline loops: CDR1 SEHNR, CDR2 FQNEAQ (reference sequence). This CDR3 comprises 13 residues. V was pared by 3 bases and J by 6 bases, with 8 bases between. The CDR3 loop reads CASSFLAPGELFF. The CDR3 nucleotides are TGTGCCAGCAGCTTCCTAGCACCCGGGGAGCTGTTTTTT. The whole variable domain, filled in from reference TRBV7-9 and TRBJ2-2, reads DTGVSQNPRHKITKRGQNVTFRCDPISEHNRLYWYRQTLGQGPEFLTYFQNEAQLEKSRLLSDRFSAERPKGSFSTLEIQRTEQGDSAMYLCASSFLAPGELFFGEGSRLTVL.